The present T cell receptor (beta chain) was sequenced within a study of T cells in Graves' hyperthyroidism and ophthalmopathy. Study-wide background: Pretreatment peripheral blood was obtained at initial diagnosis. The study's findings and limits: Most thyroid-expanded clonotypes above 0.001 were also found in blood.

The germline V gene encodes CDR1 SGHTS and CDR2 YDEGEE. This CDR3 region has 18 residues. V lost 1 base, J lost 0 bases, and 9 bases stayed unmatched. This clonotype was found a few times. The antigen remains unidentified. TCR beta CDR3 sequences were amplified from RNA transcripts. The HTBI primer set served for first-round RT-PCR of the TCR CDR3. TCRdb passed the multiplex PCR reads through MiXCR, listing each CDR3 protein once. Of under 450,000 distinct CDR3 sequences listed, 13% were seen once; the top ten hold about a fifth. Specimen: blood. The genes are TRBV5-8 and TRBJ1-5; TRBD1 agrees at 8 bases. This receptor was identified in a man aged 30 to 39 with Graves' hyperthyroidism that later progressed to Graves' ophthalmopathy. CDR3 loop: CASSLRTGRTYSNQPQHF. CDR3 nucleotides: TGTGCCAGCAGCTTGAGGACAGGGCGAACCTATAGCAATCAGCCCCAGCATTTT.